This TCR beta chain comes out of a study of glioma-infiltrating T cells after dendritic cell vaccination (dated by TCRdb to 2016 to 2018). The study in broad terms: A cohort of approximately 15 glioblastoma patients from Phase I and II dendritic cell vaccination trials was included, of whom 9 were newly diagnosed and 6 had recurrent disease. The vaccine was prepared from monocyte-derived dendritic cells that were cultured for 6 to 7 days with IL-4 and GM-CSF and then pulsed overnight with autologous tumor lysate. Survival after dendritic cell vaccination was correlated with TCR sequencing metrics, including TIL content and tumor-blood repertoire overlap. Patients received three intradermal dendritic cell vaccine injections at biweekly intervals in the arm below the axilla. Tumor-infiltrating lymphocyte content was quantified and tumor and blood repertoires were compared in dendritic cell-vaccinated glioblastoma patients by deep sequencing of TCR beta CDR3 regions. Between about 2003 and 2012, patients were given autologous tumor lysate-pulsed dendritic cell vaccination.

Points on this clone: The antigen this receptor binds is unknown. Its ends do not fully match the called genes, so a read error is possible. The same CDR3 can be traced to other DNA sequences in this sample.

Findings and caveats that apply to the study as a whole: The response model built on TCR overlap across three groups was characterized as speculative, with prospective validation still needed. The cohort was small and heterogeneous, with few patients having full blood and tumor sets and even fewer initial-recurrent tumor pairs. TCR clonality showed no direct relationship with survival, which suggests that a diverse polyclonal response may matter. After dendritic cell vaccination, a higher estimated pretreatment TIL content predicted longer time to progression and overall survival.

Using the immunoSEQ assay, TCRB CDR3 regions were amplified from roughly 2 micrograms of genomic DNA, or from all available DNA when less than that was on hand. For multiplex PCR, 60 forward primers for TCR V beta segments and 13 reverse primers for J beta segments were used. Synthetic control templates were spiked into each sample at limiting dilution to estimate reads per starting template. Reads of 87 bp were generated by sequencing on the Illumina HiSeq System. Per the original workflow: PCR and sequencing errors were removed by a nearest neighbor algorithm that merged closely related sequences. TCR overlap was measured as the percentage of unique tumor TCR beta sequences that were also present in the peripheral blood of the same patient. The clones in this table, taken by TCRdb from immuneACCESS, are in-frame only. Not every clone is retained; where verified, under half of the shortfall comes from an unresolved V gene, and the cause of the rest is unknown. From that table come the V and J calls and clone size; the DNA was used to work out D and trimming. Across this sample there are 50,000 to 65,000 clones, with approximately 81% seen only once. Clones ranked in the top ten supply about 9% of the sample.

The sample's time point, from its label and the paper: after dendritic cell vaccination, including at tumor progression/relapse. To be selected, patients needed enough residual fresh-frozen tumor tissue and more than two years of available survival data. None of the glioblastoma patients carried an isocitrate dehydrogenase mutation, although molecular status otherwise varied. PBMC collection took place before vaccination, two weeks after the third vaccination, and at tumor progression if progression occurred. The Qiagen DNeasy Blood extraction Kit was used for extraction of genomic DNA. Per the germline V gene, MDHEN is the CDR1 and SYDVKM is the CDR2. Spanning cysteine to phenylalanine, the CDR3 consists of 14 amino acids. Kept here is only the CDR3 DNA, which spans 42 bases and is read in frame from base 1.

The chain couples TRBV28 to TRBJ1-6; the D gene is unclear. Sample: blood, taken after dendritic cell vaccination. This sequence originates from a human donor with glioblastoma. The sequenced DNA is TGTGCCAGCAACCCAAGACAACCCAATTCCCCCCTCCACTTT. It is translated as CASNPRQPNSPLHF. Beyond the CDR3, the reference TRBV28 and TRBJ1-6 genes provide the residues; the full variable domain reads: DVKVTQSSRYLVKRTGEKVFLECVQDMDHENMFWYRQDPGLGLRLIYFSYDVKMKEKGDIPEGYSVSREKKERFSLILESASTNQTSMYLCASNPRQPNSPLHFGNGTRLTVT.